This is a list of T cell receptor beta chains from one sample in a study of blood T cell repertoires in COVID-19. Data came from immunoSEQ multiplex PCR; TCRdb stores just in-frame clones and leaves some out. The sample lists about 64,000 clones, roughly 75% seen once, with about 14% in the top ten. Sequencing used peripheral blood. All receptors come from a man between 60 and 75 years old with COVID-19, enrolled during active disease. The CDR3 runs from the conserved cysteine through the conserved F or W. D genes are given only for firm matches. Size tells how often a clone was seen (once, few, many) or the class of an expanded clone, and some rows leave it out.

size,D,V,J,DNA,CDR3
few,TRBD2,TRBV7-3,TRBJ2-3,TGTGCCAGCAGCCGGTATGGGGGAGGGGTCGGCACAGATACGCAGTATTTT,CASSRYGGGVGTDTQYF
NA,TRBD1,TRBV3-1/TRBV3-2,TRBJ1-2,TGTGCCAGCAGCCGCGGACAGGCAGGCGGCTACACCTTC,CASSRGQAGGYTF
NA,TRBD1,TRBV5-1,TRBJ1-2,TGCGCCAGCAGCGAGGGACAGAACACATATGGCTACACCTTC,CASSEGQNTYGYTF
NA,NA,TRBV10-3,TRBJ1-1,TGTGCCATCAGTAGCCCCCCGGGGGGGGCGGACACTGAAGCTTTCTTT,CAISSPPGGADTEAFF
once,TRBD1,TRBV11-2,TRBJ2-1,TGTGCCAGCAGCTTCGGGACAGGGGTCGATGAGCAGTTCTTC,CASSFGTGVDEQFF
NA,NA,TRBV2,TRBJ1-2,TGTGCCAGCAGTTCGTACGGACGGGGAGACTACACCTTC,CASSSYGRGDYTF
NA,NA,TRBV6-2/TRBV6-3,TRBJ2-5,TGTGCCAGCAGTAACAGGGAGACCCAGTACTTC,CASSNRETQYF
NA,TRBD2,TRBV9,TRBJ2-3,TGTGCCAGCAGCGTAGGGGGGGCGGGAGGCCCCACAGATACGCAGTATTTT,CASSVGGAGGPTDTQYF
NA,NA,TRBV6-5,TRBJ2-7,TGTGCCAGCAGTCCACAGGGTCCCCTCTACGAGCAGTACTTC,CASSPQGPLYEQYF
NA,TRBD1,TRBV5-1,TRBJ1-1,TGCGCCAGCAGCCGGGGACAGGTGAACACTGAAGCTTTCTTT,CASSRGQVNTEAFF
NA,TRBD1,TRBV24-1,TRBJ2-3,TGTGCCACCAGTGACTTACAGGGGGGAGCAGATACGCAGTATTTT,CATSDLQGGADTQYF
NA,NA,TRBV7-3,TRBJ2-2,TGTGCCAGCAGCCCCCAAGGGGGGGCGAACACCGGGGAGCTGTTTTTT,CASSPQGGANTGELFF
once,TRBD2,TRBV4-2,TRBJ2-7,TGTGCCAGCAGCCGAGGACTAGAGGCGCGTGAGCAGTACTTC,CASSRGLEAREQYF
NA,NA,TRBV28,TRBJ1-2,TGTGCCAGCAGTTCAGGGCACTATGGCTACACCTTC,CASSSGHYGYTF
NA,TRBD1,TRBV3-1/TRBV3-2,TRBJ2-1,TGTGCCAGCAGCCAGATGCCTCCGGGACAGGGAAATGAGCAGTTCTTC,CASSQMPPGQGNEQFF
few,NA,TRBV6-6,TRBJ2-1,TGTGCCAGCAGTTATACAGGCCGCGAGCAGTTCTTC,CASSYTGREQFF
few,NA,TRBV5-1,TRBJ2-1,TGCGCCAGCAGCTTGGATTGGAGCTCCTACAATGAGCAGTTCTTC,CASSLDWSSYNEQFF
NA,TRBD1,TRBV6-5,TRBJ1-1,TGTGCCAGTTCGGCAGGGGGCGGGGTAGCTGAAGCTTTCTTT,CASSAGGGVAEAFF
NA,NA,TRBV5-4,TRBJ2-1,TGTGCCAGCAGCCCCGGGACAAATTCCTACAATGAGCAGTTCTTC,CASSPGTNSYNEQFF
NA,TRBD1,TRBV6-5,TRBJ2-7,TGTGCCAGCAGTTACACTAGACAGGGCCACGAGCAGTACTTC,CASSYTRQGHEQYF
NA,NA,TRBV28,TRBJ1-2,TGTGCCAGCAGAACAAGCTATGGCTACACCTTC,CASRTSYGYTF
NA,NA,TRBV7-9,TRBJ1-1,TGTGCCAGCAGCCCAGACAGGGAAGCTTTCTTT,CASSPDREAFF
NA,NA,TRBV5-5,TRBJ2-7,TGTGCCAGCAGCTTGGCACTTTTTGGCGAGCAGTACTTC,CASSLALFGEQYF
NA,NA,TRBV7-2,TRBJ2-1,TGTGCCAGCACCCTAGGCAGGGCCGGGTACAATGAGCAGTTCTTC,CASTLGRAGYNEQFF
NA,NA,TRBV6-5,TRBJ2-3,TGTGCCAGCGGCATCCTAGATACGCAGTATTTT,CASGILDTQYF
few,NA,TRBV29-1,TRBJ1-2,TGCAGCGTTGAGCCAGTACAGAAAAGGAACTATGGCTACACCTTC,CSVEPVQKRNYGYTF
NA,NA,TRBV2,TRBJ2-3,TGTGCCACTCCCGAGGGGGGCACAGATACGCAGTATTTT,CATPEGGTDTQYF
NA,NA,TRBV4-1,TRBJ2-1,TGCGCCAGCAGCCAAGAGGTCCGGGAATACAATGAGCAGTTCTTC,CASSQEVREYNEQFF
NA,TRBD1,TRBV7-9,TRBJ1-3,TGTGCCAGCAGCTTAGGAGGGGGCTTCGACACCATATATTTT,CASSLGGGFDTIYF